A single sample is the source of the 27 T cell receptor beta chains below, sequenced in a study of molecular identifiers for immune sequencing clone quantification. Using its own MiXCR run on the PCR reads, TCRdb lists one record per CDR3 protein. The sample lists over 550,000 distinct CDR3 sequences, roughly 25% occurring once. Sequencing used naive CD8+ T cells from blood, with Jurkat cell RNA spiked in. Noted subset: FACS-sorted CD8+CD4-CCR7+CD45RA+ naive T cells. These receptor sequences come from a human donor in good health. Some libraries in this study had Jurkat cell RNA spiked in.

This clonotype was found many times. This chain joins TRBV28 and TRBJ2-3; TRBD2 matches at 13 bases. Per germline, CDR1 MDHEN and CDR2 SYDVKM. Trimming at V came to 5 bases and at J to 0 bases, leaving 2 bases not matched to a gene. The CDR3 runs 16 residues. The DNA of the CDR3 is TGTGCCAGCAGTCAGGGACTAGCGGGAAGCACAGATACGCAGTATTTT. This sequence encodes CASSQGLAGSTDTQYF.

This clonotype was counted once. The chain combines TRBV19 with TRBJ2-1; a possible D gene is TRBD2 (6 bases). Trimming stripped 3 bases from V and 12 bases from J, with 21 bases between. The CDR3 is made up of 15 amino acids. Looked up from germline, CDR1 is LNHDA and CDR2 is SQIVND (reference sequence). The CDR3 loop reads CASSIAGRSYDAQFF. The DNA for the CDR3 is TGTGCCAGTAGTATTGCGGGACGCTCCTACGATGCGCAGTTCTTC.

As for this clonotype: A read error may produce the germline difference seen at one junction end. In DNA, the CDR3 is TGTGCCTGGAGCCGGCAAGTAGGACAGGGACAACTGTATTTT. Encoded protein: CAWSRQVGQGQLYF. The chain carries TRBV30 and TRBJ1-4, with 8 bases identical to TRBD1. From germline, CDR1 is GTSNPN and CDR2 SVGIG (reference sequence). The CDR3 loop spans 14 amino acids.

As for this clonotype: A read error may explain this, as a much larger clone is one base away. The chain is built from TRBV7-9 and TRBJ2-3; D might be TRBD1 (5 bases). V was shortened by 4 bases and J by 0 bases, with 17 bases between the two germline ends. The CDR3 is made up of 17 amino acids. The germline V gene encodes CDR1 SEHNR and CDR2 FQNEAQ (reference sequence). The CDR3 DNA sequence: TGTGCCAGCAGCTACACCATAAAAAGGGGAAGCACAGATACGCAGTATTTT. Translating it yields CASSYTIKRGSTDTQYF.

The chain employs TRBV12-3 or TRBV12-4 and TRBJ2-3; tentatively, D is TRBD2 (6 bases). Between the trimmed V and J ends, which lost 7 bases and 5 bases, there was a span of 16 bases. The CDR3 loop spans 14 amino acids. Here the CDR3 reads CASISGPGGDTQYF. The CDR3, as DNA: TGTGCCAGCATTTCAGGCCCCGGGGGAGATACGCAGTATTTT.

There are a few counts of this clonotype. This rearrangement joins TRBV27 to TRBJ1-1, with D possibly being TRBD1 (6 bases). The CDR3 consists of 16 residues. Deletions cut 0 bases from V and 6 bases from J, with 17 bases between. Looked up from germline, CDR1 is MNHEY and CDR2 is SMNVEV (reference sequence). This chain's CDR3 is CASSLSFSMGASEAFF. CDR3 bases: TGTGCCAGCAGTTTATCCTTTTCGATGGGGGCGTCTGAAGCTTTCTTT.

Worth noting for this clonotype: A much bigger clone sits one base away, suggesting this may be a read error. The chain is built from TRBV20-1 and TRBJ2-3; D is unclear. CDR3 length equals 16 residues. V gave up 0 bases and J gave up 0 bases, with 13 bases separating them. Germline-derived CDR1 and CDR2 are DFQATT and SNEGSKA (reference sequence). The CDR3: CSARERNLTSTDTQYF. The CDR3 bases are TGCAGTGCTAGAGAGAGGAATTTGACAAGCACAGATACGCAGTATTTT.

The CDR3 here is CASSYALAGLTDTQYF. The CDR3 nucleotides are TGTGCCAGCAGTTACGCACTAGCGGGGCTCACAGATACGCAGTATTTT. The V call is TRBV6-2 or TRBV6-3, the J call TRBJ2-3, with 10 bases aligning to TRBD2. The CDR3 contains 16 residues. Germline CDR1 and CDR2: MNHEY and SVGEGT. V shed 2 bases, J shed 2 bases, and the junction held 4 bases outside the gene matches.

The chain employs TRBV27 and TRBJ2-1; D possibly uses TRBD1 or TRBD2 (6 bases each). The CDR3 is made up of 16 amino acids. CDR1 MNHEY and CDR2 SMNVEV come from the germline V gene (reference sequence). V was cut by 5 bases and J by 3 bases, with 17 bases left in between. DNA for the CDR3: TGTGCCAGCAGTCTCGCTACGGGGGCCCTCTACAATGAGCAGTTCTTC. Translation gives CASSLATGALYNEQFF.

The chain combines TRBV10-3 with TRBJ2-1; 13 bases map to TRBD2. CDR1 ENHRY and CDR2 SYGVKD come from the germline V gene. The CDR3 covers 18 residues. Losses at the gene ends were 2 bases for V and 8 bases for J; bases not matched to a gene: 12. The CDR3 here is CAISETLAGGSPGDEQFF. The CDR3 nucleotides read TGTGCCATCAGTGAGACACTAGCGGGAGGGTCCCCGGGGGATGAGCAGTTCTTC.

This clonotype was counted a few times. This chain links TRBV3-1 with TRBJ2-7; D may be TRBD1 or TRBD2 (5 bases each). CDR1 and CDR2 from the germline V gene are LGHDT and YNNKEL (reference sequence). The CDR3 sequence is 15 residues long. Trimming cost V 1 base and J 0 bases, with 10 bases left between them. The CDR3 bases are TGTGCCAGCAGCCAAGTTGAGGGGCCCTCCTACGAGCAGTACTTC. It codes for CASSQVEGPSYEQYF.

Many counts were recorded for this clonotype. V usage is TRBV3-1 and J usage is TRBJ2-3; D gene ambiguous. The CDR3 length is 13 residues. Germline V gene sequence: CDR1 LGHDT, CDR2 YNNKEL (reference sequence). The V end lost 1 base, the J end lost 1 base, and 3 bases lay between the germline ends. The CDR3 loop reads CASSQAGTDTQYF. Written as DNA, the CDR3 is TGTGCCAGCAGCCAAGCAGGCACAGATACGCAGTATTTT.

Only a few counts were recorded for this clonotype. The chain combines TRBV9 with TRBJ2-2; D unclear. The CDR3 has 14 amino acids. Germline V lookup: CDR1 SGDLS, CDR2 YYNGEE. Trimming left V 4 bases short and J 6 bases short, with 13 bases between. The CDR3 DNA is TGTGCCAGCAGCCCACGCCAGGCGGCCGGGGAGCTGTTTTTT. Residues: CASSPRQAAGELFF.

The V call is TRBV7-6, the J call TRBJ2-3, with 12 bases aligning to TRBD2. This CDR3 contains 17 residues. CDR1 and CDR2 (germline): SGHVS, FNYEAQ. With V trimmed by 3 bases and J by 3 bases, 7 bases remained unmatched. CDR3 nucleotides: TGTGCCAGCAGCTTGTATCTAGCGGGGGGGACTACAGATACGCAGTATTTT. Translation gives CASSLYLAGGTTDTQYF.

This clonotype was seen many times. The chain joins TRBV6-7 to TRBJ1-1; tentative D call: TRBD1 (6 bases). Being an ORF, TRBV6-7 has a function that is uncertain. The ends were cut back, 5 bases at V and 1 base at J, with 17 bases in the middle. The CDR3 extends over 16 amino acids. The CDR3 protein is CASSHSGALENTEAFF. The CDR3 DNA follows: TGTGCCAGCAGTCATTCAGGGGCTTTGGAGAACACTGAAGCTTTCTTT.

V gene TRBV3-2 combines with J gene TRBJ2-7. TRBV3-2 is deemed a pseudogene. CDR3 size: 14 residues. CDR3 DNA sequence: TGTGCCAGCAGCCATGACAGCCTCTCCTACGAGCAGTACTTC. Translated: CASSHDSLSYEQYF.

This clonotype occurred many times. The CDR3 coding sequence is TGTGCCAGCAGTAGTCCTTACAATGAGCAGTTCTTC. Amino acids: CASSSPYNEQFF. The chain recombines TRBV7-9 with TRBJ2-1; no clear D gene. V was cut by 6 bases and J by 4 bases, with 7 bases left in between. Germline assignment: CDR1 SEHNR and CDR2 FQNEAQ (reference sequence). The CDR3 has 12 residues.

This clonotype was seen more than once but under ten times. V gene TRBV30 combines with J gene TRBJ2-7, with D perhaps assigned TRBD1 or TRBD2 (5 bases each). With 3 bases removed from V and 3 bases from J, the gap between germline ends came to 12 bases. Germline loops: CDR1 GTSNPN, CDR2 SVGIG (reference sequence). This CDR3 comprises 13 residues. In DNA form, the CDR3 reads TGTGCCTGGAGGAGAGGGGCCAGCTACGAGCAGTACTTC. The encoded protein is CAWRRGASYEQYF.

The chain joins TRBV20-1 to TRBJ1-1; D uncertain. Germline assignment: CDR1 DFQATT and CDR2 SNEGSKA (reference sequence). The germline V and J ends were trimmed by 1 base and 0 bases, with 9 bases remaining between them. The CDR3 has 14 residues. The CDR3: CSARGGVLNTEAFF. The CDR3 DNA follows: TGCAGTGCTAGAGGCGGAGTTCTGAACACTGAAGCTTTCTTT.

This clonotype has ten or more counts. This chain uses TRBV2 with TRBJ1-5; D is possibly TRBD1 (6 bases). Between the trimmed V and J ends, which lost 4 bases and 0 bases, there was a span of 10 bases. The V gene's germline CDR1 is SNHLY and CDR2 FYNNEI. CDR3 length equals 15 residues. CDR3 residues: CASSGEGVSNQPQHF. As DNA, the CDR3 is TGTGCCAGCAGTGGGGAGGGGGTTAGCAATCAGCCCCAGCATTTT.

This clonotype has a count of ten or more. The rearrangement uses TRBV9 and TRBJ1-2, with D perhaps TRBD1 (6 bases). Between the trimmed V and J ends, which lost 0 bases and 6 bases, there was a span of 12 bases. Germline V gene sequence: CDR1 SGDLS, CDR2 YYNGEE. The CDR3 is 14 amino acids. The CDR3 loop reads CASSVGGGDNGYTF. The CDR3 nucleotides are TGTGCCAGCAGCGTAGGCGGAGGGGACAATGGCTACACCTTC.

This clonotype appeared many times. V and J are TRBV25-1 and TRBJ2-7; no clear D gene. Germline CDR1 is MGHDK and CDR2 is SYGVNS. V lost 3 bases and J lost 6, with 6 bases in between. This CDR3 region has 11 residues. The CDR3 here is CASSEAPEQYF. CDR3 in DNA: TGTGCCAGCAGTGAGGCCCCCGAGCAGTACTTC.

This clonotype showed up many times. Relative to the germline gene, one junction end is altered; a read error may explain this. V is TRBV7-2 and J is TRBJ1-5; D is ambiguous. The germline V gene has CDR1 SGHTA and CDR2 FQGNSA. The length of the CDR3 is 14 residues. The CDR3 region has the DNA TGCGCCAGCAGCCTCGTGTCGGGAGATCAGCCCCAGCATTTT. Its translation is CASSLVSGDQPQHF.

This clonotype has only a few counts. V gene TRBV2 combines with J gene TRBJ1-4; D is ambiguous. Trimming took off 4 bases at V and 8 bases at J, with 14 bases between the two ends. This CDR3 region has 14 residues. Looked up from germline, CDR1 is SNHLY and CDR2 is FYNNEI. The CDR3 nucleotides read TGTGCCAGCAGTGTTAGCGACCTGATCGAAAAACTGTTTTTT. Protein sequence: CASSVSDLIEKLFF.

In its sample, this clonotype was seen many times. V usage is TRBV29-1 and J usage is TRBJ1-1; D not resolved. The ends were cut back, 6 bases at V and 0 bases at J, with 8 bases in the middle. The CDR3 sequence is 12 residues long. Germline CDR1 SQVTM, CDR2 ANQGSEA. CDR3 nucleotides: TGCAGCGTCACTGTAATGAACACTGAAGCTTTCTTT. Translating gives CSVTVMNTEAFF. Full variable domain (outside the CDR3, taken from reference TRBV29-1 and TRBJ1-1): SAVISQKPSRDICQRGTSLTIQCQVDSQVTMMFWYRQQPGQSLTLIATANQGSEATYESGFVIDKFPISRPNLTFSTLTVSNMSPEDSSIYLCSVTVMNTEAFFGQGTRLTVV.

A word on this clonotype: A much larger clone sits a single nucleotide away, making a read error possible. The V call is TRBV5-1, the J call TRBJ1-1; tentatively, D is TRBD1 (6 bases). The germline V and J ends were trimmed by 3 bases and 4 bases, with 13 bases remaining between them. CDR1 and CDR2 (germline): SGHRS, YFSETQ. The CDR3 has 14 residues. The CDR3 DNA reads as TGCGCCAGCAGCTCGCACGGGGGGGCCACTGAAGCTTTCTTT. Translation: CASSSHGGATEAFF. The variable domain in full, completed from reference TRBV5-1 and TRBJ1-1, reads KAGVTQTPRYLIKTRGQQVTLSCSPISGHRSVSWYQQTPGQGLQFLFEYFSETQRNKGNFPGRFSGRQFSNSRSEMNVSTLELGDSALYLCASSSHGGATEAFFGQGTRLTVV.

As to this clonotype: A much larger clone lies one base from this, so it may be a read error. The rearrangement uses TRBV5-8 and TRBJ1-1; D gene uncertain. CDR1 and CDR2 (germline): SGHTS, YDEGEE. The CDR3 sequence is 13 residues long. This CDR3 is CASSVGSYTGAFF. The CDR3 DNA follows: TGTGCCAGCAGTGTAGGGTCGTACACTGGAGCTTTCTTT.